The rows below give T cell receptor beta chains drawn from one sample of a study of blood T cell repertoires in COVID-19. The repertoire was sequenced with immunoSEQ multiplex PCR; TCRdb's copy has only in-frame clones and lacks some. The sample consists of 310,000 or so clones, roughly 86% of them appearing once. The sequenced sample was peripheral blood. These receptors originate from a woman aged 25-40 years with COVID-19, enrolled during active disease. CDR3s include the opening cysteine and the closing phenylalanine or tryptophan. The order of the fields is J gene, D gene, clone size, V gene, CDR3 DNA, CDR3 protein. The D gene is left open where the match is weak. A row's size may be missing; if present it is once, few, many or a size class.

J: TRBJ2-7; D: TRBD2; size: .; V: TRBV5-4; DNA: TGTGCCACCACCAAAGGAGCGGGATACGAGCAGTACTTC; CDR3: CATTKGAGYEQYF
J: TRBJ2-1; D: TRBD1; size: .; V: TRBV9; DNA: TGTGCCAGCAGCGTCCATGGGTGGGGACAGATCAATGAGCAGTTCTTC; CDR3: CASSVHGWGQINEQFF
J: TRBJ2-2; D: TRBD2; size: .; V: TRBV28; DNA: TGTGCCAGCAGTCCCATAGCGGGAGTGGTCACCGGGGAGCTGTTTTTT; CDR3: CASSPIAGVVTGELFF
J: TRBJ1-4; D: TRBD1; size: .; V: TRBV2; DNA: TGTGCCAGCAAGGTCAACAGGGGGCTAGCGACTAATGAAAAACTGTTTTTT; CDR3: CASKVNRGLATNEKLFF
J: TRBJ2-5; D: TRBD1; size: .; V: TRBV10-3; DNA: TGTGCCATCAGTCCCGGGACAGGGGGATTTGCGGAGACCCAGTACTTC; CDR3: CAISPGTGGFAETQYF
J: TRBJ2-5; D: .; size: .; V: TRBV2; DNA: TGTGCCAGCAGTGAGTATGAGACCCAGTACTTC; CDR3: CASSEYETQYF
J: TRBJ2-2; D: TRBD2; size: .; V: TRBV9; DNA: TGTGCCAGCAGCGTAGAACTGCGGGGGGCCGGGGAGCTGTTTTTT; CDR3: CASSVELRGAGELFF
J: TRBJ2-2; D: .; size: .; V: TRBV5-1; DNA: TGCGCCAGCAGCCCAGCCGGACTGCAAAGGGGGACCGGGGAGCTGTTTTTT; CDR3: CASSPAGLQRGTGELFF
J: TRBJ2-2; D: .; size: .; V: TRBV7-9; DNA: TGTGCCAGCAGCCCAGGCCCAAGGCCAGCCGGGGAGCTGTTTTTT; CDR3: CASSPGPRPAGELFF
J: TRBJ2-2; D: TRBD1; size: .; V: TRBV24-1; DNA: TGTGCCACCAGTGGGCTGGACAGGGCTGGGGGAACCGGGGAGCTGTTTTTT; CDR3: CATSGLDRAGGTGELFF
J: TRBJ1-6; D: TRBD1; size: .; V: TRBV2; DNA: TGTGCCAGCAGGGGGACAGGGGTTTCACCCCTCCACTTT; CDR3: CASRGTGVSPLHF
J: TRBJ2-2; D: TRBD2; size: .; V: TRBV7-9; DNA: TGTGCCAGCAGCCGGGAGGGGCATATAATATTAGGACGGGAGCTGTTTTTT; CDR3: CASSREGHIILGRELFF
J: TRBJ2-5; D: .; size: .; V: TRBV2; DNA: TGTGCCAGCAGTGAAGGGCTGGGCCGGGGGACCCAGTACTTC; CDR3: CASSEGLGRGTQYF
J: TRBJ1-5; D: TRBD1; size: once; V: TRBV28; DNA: TGTGCCAGCAGCCCGGACAGGGCGTCCAATCAGCCCCAGCATTTT; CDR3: CASSPDRASNQPQHF
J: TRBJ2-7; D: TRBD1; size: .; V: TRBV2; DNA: TGTGCCATCTCGACAGGGGCTGCCTTCGGGCAGTACTTC; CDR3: CAISTGAAFGQYF
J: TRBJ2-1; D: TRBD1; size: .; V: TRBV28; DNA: TGTGCCAGCAGCACCCGGGACAGGGAACACAATGAGCAGTTCTTC; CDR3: CASSTRDREHNEQFF
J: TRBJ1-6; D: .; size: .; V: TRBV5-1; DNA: TGCGCCAGCAGCCGATGGATAGGGAGGGACTCACCCCTCCACTTT; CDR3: CASSRWIGRDSPLHF
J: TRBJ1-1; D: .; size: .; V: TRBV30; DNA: TGTGCCTGGAGTGCCTCGACAGTGAACACTGAAGCTTTCTTT; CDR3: CAWSASTVNTEAFF
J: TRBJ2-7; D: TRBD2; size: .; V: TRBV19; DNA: TGTGCCAGTAGTAGGGGCGGGAGCTCCTACGAGCAGTACTTC; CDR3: CASSRGGSSYEQYF
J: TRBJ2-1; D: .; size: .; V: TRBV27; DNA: TGTGCCAGCAGTTTATCCCTGGGCAGTGAGCAGTTCTTC; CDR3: CASSLSLGSEQFF
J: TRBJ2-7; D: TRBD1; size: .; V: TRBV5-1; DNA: TGCGCCAGCAGCTTGGGGACAGGGGCGTGGTACGAGCAGTACTTC; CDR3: CASSLGTGAWYEQYF
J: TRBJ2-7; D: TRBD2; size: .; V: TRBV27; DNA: TGTGCCAGCAGTTCGGGATGGCGGGAGGGGACCTACGAGCAGTACTTC; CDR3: CASSSGWREGTYEQYF
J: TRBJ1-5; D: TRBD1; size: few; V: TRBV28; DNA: TGTGCCAGCAGTCACGCGGACAGGGTCAATCAGCCCCAGCATTTT; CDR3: CASSHADRVNQPQHF
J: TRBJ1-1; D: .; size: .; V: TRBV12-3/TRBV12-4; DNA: TGTGCCAGCAGTTTTGCCGGGAACACTGAAGCTTTCTTT; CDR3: CASSFAGNTEAFF
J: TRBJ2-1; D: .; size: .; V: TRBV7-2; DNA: TGTGCCAGCAGTCGTCCGGGACTGGGAAGGGGTGAGCAGTTCTTC; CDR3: CASSRPGLGRGEQFF
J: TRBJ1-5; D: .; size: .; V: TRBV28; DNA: TGTGCCAGCACCCAGGGTTCGGAGCCCCAGCATTTT; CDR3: CASTQGSEPQHF
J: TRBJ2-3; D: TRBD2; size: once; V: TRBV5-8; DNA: TGTGCCAGCAGCACCGGGACTAGCGGTAGAGGGACAGATACGCAGTATTTT; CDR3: CASSTGTSGRGTDTQYF
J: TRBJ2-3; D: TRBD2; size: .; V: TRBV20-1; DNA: TGCAGTGCTAGTCCCCCACTAGCGGGAGTAGATACGCAGTATTTT; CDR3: CSASPPLAGVDTQYF
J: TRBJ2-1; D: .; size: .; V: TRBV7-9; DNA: TGTGCCAGCAGCTTGAAAGGCGGTGAGCAGTTCTTC; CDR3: CASSLKGGEQFF
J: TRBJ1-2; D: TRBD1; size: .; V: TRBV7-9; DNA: TGTGCCAGCAGCCCACAGGGGCTAAACTATGGCTACACCTTC; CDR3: CASSPQGLNYGYTF
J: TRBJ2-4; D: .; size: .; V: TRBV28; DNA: TGTGCCAGCAGTTCGCTTGGAAGGGGTTCGGACATTCAGTACTTC; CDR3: CASSSLGRGSDIQYF
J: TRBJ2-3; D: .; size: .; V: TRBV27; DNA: TGTGCCAGCAGTCTACAAAAGGAGACAGATACGCAGTATTTT; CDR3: CASSLQKETDTQYF
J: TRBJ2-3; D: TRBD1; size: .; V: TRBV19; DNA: TGTGCCAGTAGTACCGGACAGGGTTACGATACGCAGTATTTT; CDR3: CASSTGQGYDTQYF
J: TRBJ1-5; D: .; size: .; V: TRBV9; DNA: TGTGCCAGCAGTACAGGGAATAGCAATCAGCCCCAGCATTTT; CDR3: CASSTGNSNQPQHF
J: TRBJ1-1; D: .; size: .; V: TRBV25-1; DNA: TGTGCCAGCAGTGAATGGGGAGGGAACACTGAAGCTTTCTTT; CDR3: CASSEWGGNTEAFF
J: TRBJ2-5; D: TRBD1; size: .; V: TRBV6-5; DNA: TGTGCCAGTAGAAGGGGGACAGTGATGGAGACCCAGTACTTC; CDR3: CASRRGTVMETQYF
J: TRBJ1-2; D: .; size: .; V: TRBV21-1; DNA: TGTGCCAGCAGCAAAGACCCGGGGATGGAGGGCTACACCTTC; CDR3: CASSKDPGMEGYTF
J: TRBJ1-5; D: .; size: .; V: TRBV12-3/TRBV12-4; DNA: TGTGCCAGCAGTTTAATGGTGAGCCAGCCCCAGCATTTT; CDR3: CASSLMVSQPQHF
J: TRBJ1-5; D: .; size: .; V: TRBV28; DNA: TGTGCCAGCAGTTTTCCGCATGAGGGTACGCCCCAGCATTTT; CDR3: CASSFPHEGTPQHF
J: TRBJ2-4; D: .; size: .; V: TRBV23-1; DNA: TGCGCCAGCAGTCAATCACAGATAGCCAAAAACATTCAGTACTTC; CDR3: CASSQSQIAKNIQYF
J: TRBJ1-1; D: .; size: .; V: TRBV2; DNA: TGTGCCAGCAGTGAAGTAGGGGTGCCTGAAGCTTTCTTT; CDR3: CASSEVGVPEAFF
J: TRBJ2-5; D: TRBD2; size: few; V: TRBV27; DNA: TGTGCCAGCAGTTTGGCCCGGACTAGCGGGGAGGGGAAGACCCAGTACTTC; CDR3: CASSLARTSGEGKTQYF
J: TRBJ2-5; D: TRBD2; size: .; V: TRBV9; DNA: TGTGCCAGCAGCGCTGTACTAGCGGGAGGACAAGAGACCCAGTACTTC; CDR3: CASSAVLAGGQETQYF
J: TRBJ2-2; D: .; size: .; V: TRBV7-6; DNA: TGTGCCAGCAGCCAGGTGGACACCGGGGAGCTGTTTTTT; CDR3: CASSQVDTGELFF
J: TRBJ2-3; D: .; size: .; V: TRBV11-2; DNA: TGTGCCAGCAGCTTCCCGATGGGAGGAGGCACAGATACGCAGTATTTT; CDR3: CASSFPMGGGTDTQYF
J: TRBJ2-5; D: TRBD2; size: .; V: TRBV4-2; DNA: TGTGCCAGCAGCCAAGATCCCTCAGCGGGAGGGGGAGAGACCCAGTACTTC; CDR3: CASSQDPSAGGGETQYF